The sequence of this TCR beta chain was determined in a study of identical twins. In regard to this clonotype: Antigen specificity is unknown.

The CDR3 runs to 16 residues. CDR1 is MDHEN and CDR2 is SYDVKM in the germline V gene. Germline trimming cut 6 bases from V and 0 bases from J; bases unmatched to any gene: 8. Findings and caveats of the study: Researchers reported weaker excess twin sharing in beta out-of-frame sequences.

One entry per CDR3 protein, called by TCRdb with MiXCR from the 5' RACE reads. The data show fewer than 250,000 distinct CDR3 sequences, approximately 7.9% seen once. The same sample was also studied in work on yellow fever vaccine responses in identical twins.

Sequenced sample: CD8+ T cells sorted from blood. The chain has TRBV28 and TRBJ2-3, with 8 bases matching TRBD2. The TCR originated in a woman aged 18-35 years in good health. The CDR3, as DNA: TGTGCCAGCAGAACATTAGCGGGGAGCAGCACAGATACGCAGTATTTT. Encoded protein: CASRTLAGSSTDTQYF.